The next 3 T cell receptor beta chains were all read from a single sample in a study of Ad26.COV2.S vaccination and SARS-CoV-2 variants. Clones were read by immunoSEQ multiplex PCR, and TCRdb kept only the in-frame ones, dropping some. The sample lists approximately 400,000 clones; under 95% were seen once. The sample here was peripheral blood, taken after recovery from COVID-19. These receptors came from a human donor who had recovered from COVID-19.

The rearrangement joins TRBV27 to TRBJ1-5; D might be TRBD1 (6 bases). The germline CDR1 and CDR2 sequences are MNHEY and SMNVEV (reference sequence). Trimming removed 3 bases from V and 0 bases from J, with 9 bases in between. The CDR3 totals 15 residues. The CDR3 sequence is CASSLTDSSNQPQHF. CDR3 in DNA: TGTGCCAGCAGTTTGACGGACAGTAGCAATCAGCCCCAGCATTTT.

The chain recombines TRBV6-2 or TRBV6-3 with TRBJ1-2; 7 nucleotides agree with TRBD1. The trim removed 6 bases at V and 6 bases at J, leaving 7 bases unmatched. The CDR3 loop spans 13 amino acids. Germline-derived CDR1 and CDR2 are MNHEY and SVGEGT. Here the CDR3 reads CASSLTGRDGYTF. The CDR3 DNA reads TGTGCCAGCAGCCTGACAGGGCGGGATGGCTACACCTTC.

V and J are TRBV7-9 and TRBJ2-7; possibly TRBD1 for D (6 bases). Trimming cost V 4 bases and J 2 bases, with 15 bases left between them. From germline, CDR1 is SEHNR and CDR2 FQNEAQ (reference sequence). The CDR3 loop spans 15 amino acids. The CDR3 coding sequence is TGTGCCAGCAGCTCGACAGGAATCTCCCCCTACGAGCAGTACTTC. It codes for CASSSTGISPYEQYF. The full variable domain, rest sourced from reference TRBV7-9 and TRBJ2-7, is DTGVSQNPRHKITKRGQNVTFRCDPISEHNRLYWYRQTLGQGPEFLTYFQNEAQLEKSRLLSDRFSAERPKGSFSTLEIQRTEQGDSAMYLCASSSTGISPYEQYFGPGTRLTVT.